This TCR delta chain was retrieved from a study of gamma-delta chains in newborns, infants, children (dated by TCRdb to 2018 to 2020). In terms of the full investigation: According to the title of the study, polyclonal expansion of innate gammadelta T cells immediately after birth is driven by microbial exposure. The study examined the way microbial exposure affected innate gammadelta T cell populations in human newborns right after birth.

Based on the germline V gene, the CDR1 and CDR2 sequences are GEAIGNYY and EKD. Relative to germline, V is 0 bases shorter and J is 2 bases shorter, with 21 bases between their ends. Reading from cysteine to phenylalanine, the CDR3 counts 18 amino acids. The CDR3 DNA has 54 bases and is translated from base 1. This clone qualifies as medium-sized (0.01 to 0.1%). Its antigen has not been determined. No clone much larger than this one lies a single base away; base qualities are absent. Other DNA sequences from this sample encode an identical CDR3 as well. Sequencer: Illumina MiSeq. In TCRdb, clones were called once more from the public reads by CATT, and rows of identical DNA were later combined. In this sample the table shows about 3,000 delta-chain clones, about 2.6% of which occur a single time. Approximately 7.1% of the sample is in the top ten clones.

The chain links TRDV2 with TRDJ1; TRDD3 is a possible D gene, resting on 5 matching bases. This clonotype originated in a child who was a newborn, infant or young child, either healthy, febrile or measles-vaccinated (not recorded which). Sequences were obtained from blood. The DNA sequence reads TGTGCCTGTGACACCGTTGGAGATACCCATGCTAAGACCGATAAACTCATCTTT. Its coded protein is CACDTVGDTHAKTDKLIF.